Included here is one TCR beta chain sequence, with context. The CDR3 is 14 residues long. In germline, CDR1 is MNHEY, CDR2 SVGAGI. Trimming stripped 6 bases from V and 6 bases from J, with 15 bases between. Libraries were prepared by immunoSEQ multiplex PCR; TCRdb keeps only in-frame clonotypes and omits some of them. The sample records 150,000 to 200,000 clones, approximately 94% being singletons. This sample was included in a study of T cell responses to AZD1222 COVID-19 vaccine. The V call is TRBV6-5, the J call TRBJ1-5, with D perhaps matching TRBD1 (6 bases). This specimen consisted of peripheral blood, obtained on day 0 of AZD1222 vaccination. The source is an adult in good health. Written as DNA, the CDR3 is TGTGCCAGCAGCCATTCCGAAGGGGGTCAGCCCCAGCATTTT. Translated: CASSHSEGGQPQHF.